This passage covers 15 T cell receptor beta chains from one sample sequenced in a study of OX40 agonist ivuxolimab in advanced cancers. Clones were sequenced by immunoSEQ multiplex PCR, and TCRdb holds only the in-frame ones, with some missing. This table holds around 41,000 clones, just under 85% found once. The sequencing here drew on CD4+ or CD8+ T cells sorted from blood, taken in a trial of the OX40 agonist ivuxolimab. These receptors all stem from an adult with an advanced solid tumor such as melanoma, head and neck, liver or kidney cancer.

J is TRBJ2-3 and V is TRBV28, with D unclear. V lost 5 bases to trimming and J lost 2 bases, with 2 bases between them. The CDR3 runs 11 residues. CDR1 MDHEN and CDR2 SYDVKM come from the germline V gene. CDR3 DNA sequence: TGTGCCAGCAGTACCACAGATACGCAGTATTTT. Residues: CASSTTDTQYF.

This clone came up once. The CDR3 coding sequence is TGTGCCAGCAGCTTGACGGGGCTAACTAACTATGGCTACACCTTC. It codes for CASSLTGLTNYGYTF. The chain couples TRBV5-4 to TRBJ1-2, with a possible D match to TRBD1 (5 bases). Germline V gene data show CDR1 as SGHNT and CDR2 as YYREEE (reference sequence). V shed 1 base and J shed 0 bases, with 10 bases lying between them. The CDR3 covers 15 residues.

This clone turned up a few times. The chain uses TRBV14 and TRBJ2-3, with 8 bases identical to TRBD1. V was clipped by 2 bases and J by 2 bases; unmatched bases: 9. This CDR3 has 17 residues. Germline V gene sequence: CDR1 SGHDN, CDR2 FVKESK. The CDR3: CASSQRSDRAHTDTQYF. The DNA for the CDR3 is TGTGCCAGCAGCCAACGCTCGGACAGGGCCCACACAGATACGCAGTATTTT.

This chain uses TRBV5-1 with TRBJ2-2, with D perhaps matching TRBD1 (6 bases). The CDR3 sequence is 12 residues long. Germline-derived CDR1 and CDR2 are SGHRS and YFSETQ. Trimming stripped 5 bases from V and 7 bases from J, with 9 bases between. DNA of the CDR3: TGCGCCAGCAGGAGGGGGAACGGGGAGCTGTTTTTT. Protein sequence: CASRRGNGELFF.

This chain connects TRBV28 to TRBJ2-1, with 10 bases lining up with TRBD2. The J segment lost 8 bases and the V segment lost 8 bases, leaving 12 bases of the junction unmatched. Germline CDR1 reads MDHEN; CDR2 reads SYDVKM. CDR3 length equals 15 residues. CDR3 region: CASRSSGRGYDEQFF. The CDR3 coding sequence is TGTGCCAGCCGCTCAAGCGGGAGGGGTTACGATGAGCAGTTCTTC.

CDR3 in DNA: TGTGCCAGCAGCTTAACGACAGTGAACACTGAAGCTTTCTTT. Translated, it gives CASSLTTVNTEAFF. V is TRBV11-2 and J is TRBJ1-1, with a tentative D call TRBD1 (5 bases). Germline lookup yields CDR1 SGHAT and CDR2 FQNNGV. Deletions cut 2 bases from V and 0 bases from J, with 7 bases between. The CDR3 spans 14 residues.

The chain couples TRBV28 to TRBJ2-7, with D tentatively TRBD2 (6 bases). From germline, CDR1 is MDHEN and CDR2 SYDVKM. V lost 3 bases and J 2 bases, leaving 17 bases between the germline ends. This CDR3 is 16 amino acids long. CDR3 loop: CASSFPRGRLTYEQYF. The CDR3 bases are TGTGCCAGCAGTTTCCCCCGGGGGAGATTAACCTACGAGCAGTACTTC.

The chain links TRBV7-8 to TRBJ1-4, with 7 bases that match TRBD1. V gave up 3 bases and J gave up 3 bases; unmatched junction bases: 1. There are 14 residues in the CDR3. The germline gives CDR1 SGHVS, CDR2 FQNEAQ. The CDR3 loop reads CASSFGTANEKLFF. CDR3 sequence (DNA): TGTGCCAGCAGCTTCGGGACAGCTAATGAAAAACTGTTTTTT.

The chain links TRBV9 to TRBJ2-1, with D possibly being TRBD2 (5 bases). Germline assignment: CDR1 SGDLS and CDR2 YYNGEE. The germline V and J ends were trimmed by 2 bases and 4 bases, with 13 bases remaining between them. The CDR3 totals 15 residues. CDR3 in amino acids: CASSVSANPYNEQFF. The CDR3 bases are TGTGCCAGCAGCGTTAGCGCTAACCCTTACAATGAGCAGTTCTTC.

This sequence joins TRBV28 and TRBJ2-5, with TRBD2 matching 9 bases. V shed 6 bases and J 1 base; nucleotides not matched to a gene: 9. CDR3 length: 16 residues. Germline CDR1 MDHEN, CDR2 SYDVKM. CDR3 coding DNA: TGTGCCAGCAGCCTGGGGCTAGCGGGGACCCAAGAGACCCAGTACTTC. Its protein product is CASSLGLAGTQETQYF.

The chain is built from TRBV5-1 and TRBJ1-3, with D possibly matching TRBD1 (6 bases). Germline loops: CDR1 SGHRS, CDR2 YFSETQ. This CDR3 region has 14 residues. Trimming left V 4 bases short and J 0 bases short, with 8 bases between. The CDR3 DNA sequence: TGCGCCAGCAGCCGGGACAACTCTGGAAACACCATATATTTT. Its protein is CASSRDNSGNTIYF. Supplemented by reference TRBV5-1 and TRBJ1-3, the full variable domain reads KAGVTQTPRYLIKTRGQQVTLSCSPISGHRSVSWYQQTPGQGLQFLFEYFSETQRNKGNFPGRFSGRQFSNSRSEMNVSTLELGDSALYLCASSRDNSGNTIYFGEGSWLTVV.

For this clone: Other DNA sequences in the sample encode the same CDR3. V and J are TRBV5-1 and TRBJ2-1; D ambiguous. V was pared by 0 bases and J by 2 bases, with 6 bases between. Germline V gives CDR1 SGHRS, CDR2 YFSETQ. CDR3 size: 14 residues. CDR3 DNA sequence: TGCGCCAGCAGCTTGGCTGGGGCCTACAATGAGCAGTTCTTC. It specifies CASSLAGAYNEQFF.

V usage is TRBV28 and J usage is TRBJ2-7; TRBD1 agrees at 7 bases. Trimming took 5 bases from V and 0 from J; bases not matched to a gene: 7. CDR1 and CDR2 from the germline V gene are MDHEN and SYDVKM. The CDR3 is 15 amino acids. Here the CDR3 DNA reads TGTGCCAGCAGTCGATCGGACAGGCCCTCCTACGAGCAGTACTTC. Encoded protein: CASSRSDRPSYEQYF.

This sequence joins TRBV9 and TRBJ1-2, with D possibly being TRBD1 (5 bases). Germline V gene sequence: CDR1 SGDLS, CDR2 YYNGEE. This CDR3 spans 13 amino acids. The germline V and J ends were trimmed by 7 bases and 8 bases, with 18 bases remaining between them. CDR3 region: CASHRGDIGGYTF. Written as DNA, the CDR3 is TGTGCCAGCCACCGGGGGGATATTGGGGGCTACACCTTC.

The gene calls are TRBV4-1 and TRBJ2-1; maybe TRBD1 (6 bases). The germline gives CDR1 MGHRA, CDR2 YSYEKL. The CDR3 runs to 16 residues. The V end was cut by 0 bases, the J end by 7 bases, with 16 bases between. CDR3 loop: CASSQDQSRGRNEQFF. CDR3 in DNA: TGCGCCAGCAGCCAAGATCAGAGCAGGGGAAGGAATGAGCAGTTCTTC.